A single T cell receptor (beta chain) is shown here with its context. In the source study's methods: The assay estimated nucleated cells by amplifying reference gene primers. Profiling relied on immunoSEQ multiplex PCR, and the TCRdb table lists in-frame clones only, not all of them. D and trimming come from the DNA, and the V and J calls and clone size come from that table. The repertoire consists of approximately 110,000 clones, with about three quarters occurring once and the leading ten covering less than 5%. V shed 3 bases and J shed 3 bases, with 15 bases lying between them. The CDR3 has 16 residues. CDR1 and CDR2 (germline): SGHDN, FVKESK. This record comes from a study of blood T cell repertoires in COVID-19. Study-wide background: The samples span acute and convalescent COVID-19 from the United States, Italy and Spain. From T cells, B-cell-depleted T cells, or PBMCs came the material, which was cDNA or gDNA.

Input material: peripheral blood. The TCR originated in a human donor in a cohort sampled during active or convalescent COVID-19. This sequence joins TRBV14 and TRBJ2-1; D is perhaps TRBD2 (5 bases). CDR3 residues: CASSHLWELDYNEQFF. The CDR3 nucleotides read TGTGCCAGCAGCCATTTATGGGAGCTAGACTACAATGAGCAGTTCTTC.